Detailed here is one T cell receptor beta chain. Its antigen is undetermined. With 5 bases clipped from V and 4 bases from J, the junction kept 5 bases outside the gene matches. CDR1 and CDR2 (germline): SGDLS, YYNGEE. The CDR3 length is 13 residues. The table came from immunoSEQ multiplex PCR; TCRdb's copy has only in-frame clones and leaves some out. Here the sample spans over 95,000 clones, about 83% being singletons. The sample belongs to a study of T cell responses to AZD1222 COVID-19 vaccine. Study at large: Pooling was applied to second doses at about 4 or about 12 weeks. Study-level results: Donors were chiefly white British, with a greater number of females, and clonal diversity was perhaps underestimated.

The sequences come from peripheral blood, collected on day 0 of AZD1222 vaccination. V and J are TRBV9 and TRBJ1-2, with 7 bases lining up with TRBD1. The clonotype was recovered from an adult in good health. The CDR3 protein is CASSMTGSYGYTF. The DNA for the CDR3 is TGTGCCAGCAGTATGACAGGGAGCTATGGCTACACCTTC. Full variable domain (outside the CDR3, taken from reference TRBV9 and TRBJ1-2): DSGVTQTPKHLITATGQRVTLRCSPRSGDLSVYWYQQSLDQGLQFLIQYYNGEERAKGNILERFSAQQFPDLHSELNLSSLELGDSALYFCASSMTGSYGYTFGSGTRLTVV.